This passage covers 12 T cell receptor beta chains from one sample sequenced in a study of PD-L1 blockade in urothelial cancer. Data came from immunoSEQ multiplex PCR; TCRdb stores just in-frame clones and leaves some out. The data show 20,000 to 25,000 clones, around 85% seen once. This specimen was PBMCs, taken around atezolizumab (anti-PD-L1) treatment. These TCRs come from a man in his fifties or sixties with urothelial cancer.

The chain recombines TRBV27 with TRBJ2-1; a possible D gene is TRBD2 (6 bases). V was clipped by 6 bases and J by 8 bases, with 8 bases between them. Germline CDR1 and CDR2: MNHEY and SMNVEV (reference sequence). This CDR3 is built from 11 residues. DNA for the CDR3: TGTGCCAGCAGAACTAGCTATGAGCAGTTCTTC. Translation gives CASRTSYEQFF.

V is TRBV6-1 and J is TRBJ2-1; 12 bases match TRBD1. This CDR3 is 15 amino acids long. The germline V gene has CDR1 MNHNS and CDR2 SASEGT. Unmatched junction bases numbered 10, after V lost 7 bases and J lost 9 bases. Here the CDR3 reads CASNLPGQGAGEQFF. Here the CDR3 DNA reads TGTGCCAGCAATTTACCGGGACAGGGGGCGGGTGAGCAGTTCTTC.

The V and J genes are TRBV2 and TRBJ2-2, with D uncertain. Germline lookup yields CDR1 SNHLY and CDR2 FYNNEI. The CDR3 contains 16 residues. Trimming stripped 3 bases from V and 6 bases from J, with 17 bases between. This chain's CDR3 is CASSEVGASPAGELFF. The DNA of the CDR3 is TGTGCCAGCAGTGAGGTTGGAGCGAGCCCCGCCGGGGAGCTGTTTTTT.

This chain joins TRBV5-4 and TRBJ1-2, with a weak D call TRBD1 (5 bases). The CDR3 is 14 residues long. Trimming left V 0 bases short and J 5 bases short, with 11 bases between. From germline, CDR1 is SGHNT and CDR2 YYREEE (reference sequence). The CDR3 spells CASSLGMGTYGYTF. CDR3 nucleotides: TGTGCCAGCAGCTTGGGTATGGGGACTTATGGCTACACCTTC.

The chain has TRBV6-6 and TRBJ1-1; D not certain. Germline CDR1 is MNHNY and CDR2 is SVGAGI (reference sequence). Trimming stripped 4 bases from V and 4 bases from J, with 19 bases between. The CDR3 runs to 16 residues. CDR3 coding DNA: TGTGCCAGCAGTTCCCCAGGCGGCAGAGGGAGCACTGAAGCTTTCTTT. It translates to CASSSPGGRGSTEAFF.

This clone has only one observation. This chain links TRBV18 with TRBJ1-5, with 7 bases lining up with TRBD1. CDR3 size: 16 residues. V gave up 2 bases and J gave up 3 bases; unmatched junction bases: 7. Germline lookup yields CDR1 KGHSH and CDR2 LQKENI. DNA for the CDR3: TGTGCCAGCTCACCATTCGGGACAGCAATCAATCAGCCCCAGCATTTT. This sequence encodes CASSPFGTAINQPQHF.

V usage is TRBV5-1 and J usage is TRBJ1-1, with D hard to call. The length of the CDR3 is 15 residues. V lost 0 bases and J lost 1, with 10 bases in between. Germline V gene data show CDR1 as SGHRS and CDR2 as YFSETQ. The CDR3 coding sequence is TGCGCCAGCAGCTTGGGATCAGGAAGGAACACTGAAGCTTTCTTT. It specifies CASSLGSGRNTEAFF.

The chain joins TRBV5-4 to TRBJ2-1; 14 bases map to TRBD2. The CDR3 totals 19 residues. Germline V gene lookup returns CDR1 SGHNT and CDR2 YYREEE (reference sequence). Trimming cost V 2 bases and J 3 bases; bases outside gene matches: 10. This chain's CDR3 is CASSFSGLAGVGGYNEQFF. DNA of the CDR3: TGTGCCAGCAGCTTCTCGGGACTAGCGGGAGTGGGGGGCTACAATGAGCAGTTCTTC.

This sequence joins TRBV5-1 and TRBJ1-5, with 11 bases identical to TRBD1. Unmatched junction bases numbered 16, after V lost 1 base and J lost 4 bases. CDR1 SGHRS and CDR2 YFSETQ come from the germline V gene. This CDR3 has 20 amino acids. The CDR3 protein is CASSLSPSAPDRGLNQPQHF. The CDR3 DNA is TGCGCCAGCAGCTTGTCCCCTTCCGCCCCGGACAGGGGGCTAAATCAGCCCCAGCATTTT.

The V and J genes are TRBV5-6 and TRBJ2-3; 9 positions agree with TRBD1. Germline V gene sequence: CDR1 SGHDT, CDR2 YYEEEE. The CDR3 totals 16 residues. Germline trimming cut 3 bases from V and 0 bases from J; bases unmatched to any gene: 5. CDR3 sequence: CASSYEQGASTDTQYF. Here the CDR3 DNA reads TGTGCCAGCAGCTATGAACAGGGGGCGAGCACAGATACGCAGTATTTT.

The count of this clone is one. The chain links TRBV11-2 to TRBJ2-3, with 9 bases aligning to TRBD2. The J segment lost 3 bases and the V segment lost 3 bases, leaving 7 bases of the junction unmatched. Per germline, CDR1 SGHAT and CDR2 FQNNGV. The CDR3 length is 16 residues. The DNA for the CDR3 is TGTGCCAGCAGCTTGGCGGGGGGGCCGGGGACAGATACGCAGTATTTT. This sequence encodes CASSLAGGPGTDTQYF.

This clone was picked up one time. The chain carries TRBV11-2 and TRBJ2-7; 12 positions match TRBD2. The CDR3 covers 16 residues. V shed 4 bases and J 3 bases; nucleotides not matched to a gene: 7. Germline CDR1 is SGHAT and CDR2 is FQNNGV. For the CDR3, the DNA is TGTGCCAGCAGCTGCAGACTAGCGGGAGACTGCTACGAGCAGTACTTC. Translation gives CASSCRLAGDCYEQYF.